Below are 2 T cell receptor beta chains sequenced from a single sample in a study of T cell repertoires in cytomegalovirus infection (dated by TCRdb to between 2017 and 2020). The sequencer was an Illumina HiSeq 1500. The public reads were run again by TCRdb, first through fastp at Q25 and then through MiXCR, and only productive beta chains were kept. Records with the same CDR3 protein are collapsed into one entry carrying the most frequent genes and DNA. A total of around 550,000 distinct CDR3 sequences appear in this sample, about 25% of them only once. Clones ranked in the top ten supply 13% of the sample. Sequencing input: PBMCs. These receptors all stem from a human donor in good health (CMV status not recorded). Some clones in this sample may be carry-over from other donors' samples.

Only one count was recorded for this clonotype. The V gene is TRBV20-1, the J gene TRBJ2-7, with TRBD2 as a possible D gene (6 bases). Germline V lookup: CDR1 DFQATT, CDR2 SNEGSKA (reference sequence). V was shortened by 3 bases and J by 7 bases, with 13 bases between the two germline ends. This CDR3 contains 12 residues. DNA of the CDR3: TGCAGTGCTAGGCGGGACTCAGGAGAGCAGTACGTC. Protein: CSARRDSGEQYV.

This clonotype was counted between two and nine times. The V and J genes are TRBV5-5 and TRBJ1-5, with a tentative D call TRBD1 (5 bases). Germline loops: CDR1 SGHKS, CDR2 YYEKEE (reference sequence). V was clipped by 5 bases and J by 2 bases, with 14 bases between them. The CDR3 contains 15 residues. The CDR3 DNA sequence: TGTGCCAGCAGTCCGGGGGGGGACCGCAATCAGCCCCAGCATTTT. This encodes CASSPGGDRNQPQHF.